A single sample is the source of the 9 T cell receptor beta chains below, sequenced in a study of human T cells and chemical hapten exposure. Time point: pre-sensitization, week 0. Treatment: therapeutic diphenylcyclopropenone sensitization with weekly scalp DPC. TCRdb processed the RACE reads anew with MiXCR; each CDR3 protein has one entry. The data contain around 260,000 distinct CDR3 sequences, over 8% of them singletons. The material was whole blood, obtained in connection with sensitization to the hapten diphenylcyclopropenone (DPC). Every receptor here comes from a woman aged 40 to 50 with alopecia areata. Some clones in this sample may be carry-over from other donors' samples.

This chain uses TRBV7-8 with TRBJ2-2, with 7 bases that match TRBD2. Germline CDR1 reads SGHVS; CDR2 reads FQNEAQ. The length of the CDR3 is 14 residues. The V segment lost 8 bases and the J segment 6 bases; nucleotides outside the gene matches: 9. The CDR3 DNA reads as TGTGCCAGCCGAGGAAGCGGGATACCCGGGGAGCTGTTTTTT. It yields the protein CASRGSGIPGELFF.

This chain connects TRBV6-5 to TRBJ1-1; 7 bases line up with TRBD1. This CDR3 is 13 amino acids long. Germline V gene sequence: CDR1 MNHEY, CDR2 SVGAGI. With V trimmed by 5 bases and J by 10 bases, 10 bases remained unmatched. The CDR3 nucleotides read TGTGCCAGCAGTAAAACAGGGGTGGGGTTAGCTTTCTTT. Translated, it gives CASSKTGVGLAFF.

The chain is built from TRBV6-2 or TRBV6-3 and TRBJ1-1; D gene unclear. V lost 5 bases to trimming and J lost 1 base, with 20 bases between them. The CDR3 extends over 17 amino acids. The germline V gene encodes CDR1 MNHEY and CDR2 SVGEGT. Here the CDR3 DNA reads TGTGCCAGCAGTCTCCCACCCTCCCGGTACGCGAACACTGAAGCTTTCTTT. Protein: CASSLPPSRYANTEAFF.

This clonotype was seen many times. The chain links TRBV10-2 to TRBJ2-3, with D possibly matching TRBD2 (5 bases). V was pared by 4 bases and J by 4 bases, with 9 bases between. CDR1 and CDR2 from the germline V gene are WSHSY and SAAADI. This CDR3 has 13 residues. Written as DNA, the CDR3 is TGCGCCAGCAGTGTTGACTACTCAGATACGCAGTATTTT. Translated, it gives CASSVDYSDTQYF.

This clonotype was observed a handful of times. The genes are TRBV12-3 or TRBV12-4 and TRBJ1-2; D unresolved. The CDR3 loop spans 12 amino acids. V was cut by 3 bases and J by 8 bases, with 10 bases left in between. The CDR3 is CASSFGGAGYTF. CDR3 DNA sequence: TGTGCCAGCAGTTTTGGCGGTGCCGGCTACACCTTC.

V gene TRBV13 combines with J gene TRBJ2-7; D not resolved. Germline V CDR1 and CDR2: PRHDT, FYEKMQ (reference sequence). This CDR3 spans 16 amino acids. V lost 0 bases and J lost 0, with 12 bases in between. The CDR3 reads CASSLGGSRPSYEQYF. Written as DNA, the CDR3 is TGTGCCAGCAGCTTAGGCGGGTCAAGGCCCTCCTACGAGCAGTACTTC.

The rearrangement links TRBV5-5 to TRBJ1-6, with D possibly TRBD1 on 6 matching bases. V lost 4 bases to trimming and J lost 1 base, with 24 bases between them. The CDR3 extends over 20 amino acids. CDR1 is SGHKS, CDR2 YYEKEE, per germline (reference sequence). CDR3 residues: CASSGGQPSPSVSYNSPLHF. Written as DNA, the CDR3 is TGTGCCAGCAGCGGGGGACAACCAAGCCCCTCCGTTTCCTATAATTCACCCCTCCACTTT. The full variable domain, with the rest looked up from reference TRBV5-5 and TRBJ1-6, is DAGVTQSPTHLIKTRGQQVTLRCSPISGHKSVSWYQQVLGQGPQFIFQYYEKEERGRGNFPDRFSARQFPNYSSELNVNALLLGDSALYLCASSGGQPSPSVSYNSPLHFGNGTRLTVT.

This clonotype has just a few counts. The CDR3 spells CASSPQGVGNTEAFF. In DNA form, the CDR3 reads TGTGCCAGCTCACCACAGGGGGTAGGGAACACTGAAGCTTTCTTT. The chain links TRBV18 to TRBJ1-1, with D perhaps TRBD1 (6 bases). Per germline, CDR1 KGHSH and CDR2 LQKENI. Trimming took 1 base from V and 1 from J, leaving 10 bases between them. The CDR3 totals 15 residues.

This chain links TRBV11-2 with TRBJ2-1; possibly TRBD2 for D (6 bases). Trimming stripped 1 base from V and 5 bases from J, with 12 bases between. This CDR3 has 15 amino acids. Germline V CDR1 and CDR2: SGHAT, FQNNGV. CDR3 protein: CASSLVRGTHNEQFF. The DNA for the CDR3 is TGTGCCAGCAGCTTAGTCCGCGGGACCCACAATGAGCAGTTCTTC. Full variable domain (outside the CDR3, taken from reference TRBV11-2 and TRBJ2-1): EAGVAQSPRYKIIEKRQSVAFWCNPISGHATLYWYQQILGQGPKLLIQFQNNGVVDDSQLPKDRFSAERLKGVDSTLKIQPAKLEDSAVYLCASSLVRGTHNEQFFGPGTRLTVL.